This T cell receptor beta chain was identified in a study of identical twins. MiXCR, applied by TCRdb to the 5' RACE reads, yields one record per CDR3 protein. The sample has approximately 600,000 distinct CDR3 sequences; over 8.5% are singletons. Trimming left V 0 bases short and J 1 base short, with 16 bases between. The germline V gene has CDR1 MNHEY and CDR2 SVGEGT. The CDR3 consists of 17 residues. Notes on the study in general: Abundant cord blood beta clonotypes carried fewer insertions; memory repertoires showed none.

Ten or more counts support this clonotype. Its target is unknown. This sample also belongs to another study, concerning yellow fever vaccine responses in identical twins.

The V call is TRBV6-2 or TRBV6-3, the J call TRBJ2-7; D is possibly TRBD2 (5 bases). Sequenced sample: PBMCs. This receptor was obtained from a woman aged 18-29 years in good health. This CDR3 reads CASSYSTGGGRSYEQYF. As DNA, the CDR3 is TGTGCCAGCAGTTACTCGACTGGCGGCGGGCGTTCCTACGAGCAGTACTTC.